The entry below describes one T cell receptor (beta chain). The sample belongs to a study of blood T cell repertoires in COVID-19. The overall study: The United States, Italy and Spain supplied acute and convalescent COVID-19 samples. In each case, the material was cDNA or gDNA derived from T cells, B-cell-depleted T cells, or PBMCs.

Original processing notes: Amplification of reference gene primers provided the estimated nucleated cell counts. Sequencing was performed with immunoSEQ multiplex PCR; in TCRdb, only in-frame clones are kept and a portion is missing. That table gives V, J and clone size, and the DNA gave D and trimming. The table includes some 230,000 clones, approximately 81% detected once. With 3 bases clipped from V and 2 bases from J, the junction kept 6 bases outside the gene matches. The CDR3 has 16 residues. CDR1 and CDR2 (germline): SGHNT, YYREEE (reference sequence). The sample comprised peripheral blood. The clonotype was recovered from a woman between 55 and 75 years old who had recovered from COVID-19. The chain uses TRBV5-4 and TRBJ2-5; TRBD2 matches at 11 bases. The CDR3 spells CASSSRLAGFQETQYF. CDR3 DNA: TGTGCCAGCAGCTCCCGACTAGCGGGGTTTCAAGAGACCCAGTACTTC.